This is a list of T cell receptor beta chains from one sample in a study of blood T cell repertoires in COVID-19. The method was immunoSEQ multiplex PCR; TCRdb's version includes in-frame clones alone and lacks a portion of them. Among some 390,000 clones listed, roughly 91% were seen once. Sample: PBMCs or T cells enriched from blood (not recorded which). The receptor source for this set is a woman aged 30 to 39 who had recovered from COVID-19. Both conserved end residues are part of each CDR3. D genes are given only for firm matches. Rows give clone size only sometimes, using once, few, many, or a class for an expanded clone.

TRBJ1-1 | NA | TRBV30 | NA | TGTGCCTGGAGTCCCTCCGAACAGGGAGAAGCTTTCTTT | CAWSPSEQGEAFF
TRBJ1-6 | few | TRBV4-3 | NA | TGCGCCAGCAGCCAAGACCCCGACAGCCTGTATAATTCACCCCTCCACTTT | CASSQDPDSLYNSPLHF
TRBJ1-1 | NA | TRBV7-9 | TRBD1 | TGTGCCGGACGGGACAGGAGGCTTGACACTGAAGCTTTCTTT | CAGRDRRLDTEAFF
TRBJ1-5 | NA | TRBV19 | NA | TGTGCCAGTAGTATAGTGGCAGGCCAGGGCAATCAGCCCCAGCATTTT | CASSIVAGQGNQPQHF
TRBJ2-1 | NA | TRBV7-3 | TRBD2 | TGTGCCAGCAGCTTCCGGCTAGCGGGAGCGGATGAGCAGTTCTTC | CASSFRLAGADEQFF
TRBJ2-3 | NA | TRBV5-1 | TRBD2 | TGCGCCAGCAGCGGTGGGACTAGCGGGGGCACAGATACGCAGTATTTT | CASSGGTSGGTDTQYF
TRBJ1-1 | NA | TRBV9 | NA | TGTGCCAGCAGCGAGGGGAACATGAACACTGAAGCTTTCTTT | CASSEGNMNTEAFF
TRBJ1-5 | NA | TRBV27 | TRBD1 | TGTGCCAGCAGTTTATCTATGACAGGGGGTGGGCCCCAGCATTTT | CASSLSMTGGGPQHF
TRBJ2-3 | NA | TRBV7-3 | TRBD2 | TGTGCCAGCAGCGCACTAGCGACCGCCACAGATACGCAGTATTTT | CASSALATATDTQYF
TRBJ1-6 | few | TRBV5-6 | NA | TGTGCCAGCAGCTTTCGGCAGGGGAGAACTTCACCCCTCCACTTT | CASSFRQGRTSPLHF
TRBJ1-2 | NA | TRBV6-5 | NA | TGTGCCAGCAGTTACCAGGGAGGGCCATCTAACTATGGCTACACCTTC | CASSYQGGPSNYGYTF
TRBJ2-7 | once | TRBV5-4 | TRBD1 | TGTGCCAGCAGCTCCCAGGGGGTATCCTCCTACGAGCAGTACTTC | CASSSQGVSSYEQYF
TRBJ1-1 | NA | TRBV5-4 | NA | TGTGCCAGCAGCTTGGCCGGTCGGGTGAACACTGAAGCTTTCTTT | CASSLAGRVNTEAFF
TRBJ1-5 | NA | TRBV9 | NA | TGTGCCAGCAGCTCCGACAGGATCAATCAGCCCCAGCATTTT | CASSSDRINQPQHF
TRBJ2-2 | NA | TRBV27 | NA | TGTGCCAGCAGTTTAGAGCAGGGCGGAACCGGGGAGCTGTTTTTT | CASSLEQGGTGELFF
TRBJ2-2 | once | TRBV6-5 | TRBD1 | TGTGCCAGCAGGCACAGGGGGGCCGGGGAGCTGTTTTTT | CASRHRGAGELFF
TRBJ1-6 | NA | TRBV6-5 | NA | TGTGCCAGCAGCCCCGTACGGAGGAATAATTCACCCCTCCACTTT | CASSPVRRNNSPLHF
TRBJ2-5 | few | TRBV28 | NA | TGTGCCAGCAGTTCTCCCGGACAGTGGGGGGAGACCCAGTACTTC | CASSSPGQWGETQYF
TRBJ2-3 | NA | TRBV19 | NA | TGTGCCAGTAGTATGCCCCCACAGGGAAAGCAGTATTTT | CASSMPPQGKQYF
TRBJ2-7 | NA | TRBV9 | TRBD2 | TGTGCCAGCAGCCCCCCACCGGGACTAGACTCCTACGAGCAGTACTTC | CASSPPPGLDSYEQYF
TRBJ2-1 | NA | TRBV4-1 | NA | TGCGCCAGCAGCCAAGATCCAGGCGGGTACAATGAGCAGTTCTTC | CASSQDPGGYNEQFF
TRBJ1-5 | NA | TRBV7-3 | NA | TGTGCCAGCAGCTTAATCTCAGGGTACAATCAGCCCCAGCATTTT | CASSLISGYNQPQHF
TRBJ2-5 | NA | TRBV30 | NA | TGTGCCTGGAGGGCCTCGCAAGAGACCCAGTACTTC | CAWRASQETQYF
TRBJ1-2 | NA | TRBV28 | NA | TGTGCCAGCAATTTGGGTCAGGGAGGGTATGGCTACACCTTC | CASNLGQGGYGYTF
TRBJ2-1 | many | TRBV11-1 | TRBD1 | TGTGCCAGCAGCGAACGGACAGGGGTGATCAATGAGCAGTTCTTC | CASSERTGVINEQFF
TRBJ1-2 | NA | TRBV19 | NA | TGTGCCAGTAGGAGGGACTATGGCTACACCTTC | CASRRDYGYTF
TRBJ2-2 | NA | TRBV5-1 | TRBD1 | TGCGCCAGCACCCAGGACAGGCCTGAAACCGGGGAGCTGTTTTTT | CASTQDRPETGELFF
TRBJ2-7 | NA | TRBV5-1 | NA | TGCGCCAGCAGCTTGGGTGGGGGGAGCTCCTACGAGCAGTACTTC | CASSLGGGSSYEQYF
TRBJ1-2 | NA | TRBV27 | NA | TGTGCCAGCAGTTTATCGTTGTCCAGTGGCTATGGCTACACCTTC | CASSLSLSSGYGYTF
TRBJ2-7 | once | TRBV30 | TRBD1 | TGTGCCGGGAAGGAAGGGACAGTCTCCTACGAGCAGTACTTC | CAGKEGTVSYEQYF